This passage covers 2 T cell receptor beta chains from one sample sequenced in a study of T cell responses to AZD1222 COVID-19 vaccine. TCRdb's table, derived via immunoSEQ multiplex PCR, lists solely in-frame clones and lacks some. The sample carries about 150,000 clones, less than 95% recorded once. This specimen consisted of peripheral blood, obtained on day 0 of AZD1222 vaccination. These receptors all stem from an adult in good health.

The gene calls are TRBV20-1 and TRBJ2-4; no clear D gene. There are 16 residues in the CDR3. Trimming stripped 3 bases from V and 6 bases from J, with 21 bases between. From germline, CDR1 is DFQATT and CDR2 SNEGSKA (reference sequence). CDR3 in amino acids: CSASVQVGGKRNIQYF. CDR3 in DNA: TGCAGTGCTAGTGTCCAGGTGGGCGGAAAGAGAAACATTCAGTACTTC.

CDR3 nucleotides: TGTGCCAGCAGCTTGGTAGGACAGGGTTTTGGCGGCTACACCTTC. This encodes CASSLVGQGFGGYTF. V usage is TRBV5-6 and J usage is TRBJ1-2; 8 bases fit TRBD1. Germline CDR1 SGHDT, CDR2 YYEEEE. Trimming took 0 bases from V and 8 from J; bases not matched to a gene: 9. The CDR3 is made up of 15 amino acids.